This T cell receptor beta chain comes out of a study of blood T cell repertoires in COVID-19. Background on the study: In each case, the material was cDNA or gDNA derived from T cells, B-cell-depleted T cells, or PBMCs.

The method was immunoSEQ multiplex PCR; TCRdb's version includes in-frame clones alone and lacks a portion of them. This sample has roughly 200,000 clones, with roughly 78% found just once. Germline CDR1 LGHDT, CDR2 YNNKEL (reference sequence). This CDR3 spans 12 amino acids. The V end was cut by 4 bases, the J end by 4 bases, with 6 bases between. Sample: peripheral blood. The sequence was obtained from a woman of 80 years or more with active or convalescent COVID-19. This chain links TRBV3-1 (or the pseudogene TRBV3-2) with TRBJ2-3; weak D call: TRBD1 (5 bases). The CDR3 loop is CASSLGADTQYF. The DNA of the CDR3 is TGTGCCAGCAGCCTAGGGGCAGATACGCAGTATTTT.